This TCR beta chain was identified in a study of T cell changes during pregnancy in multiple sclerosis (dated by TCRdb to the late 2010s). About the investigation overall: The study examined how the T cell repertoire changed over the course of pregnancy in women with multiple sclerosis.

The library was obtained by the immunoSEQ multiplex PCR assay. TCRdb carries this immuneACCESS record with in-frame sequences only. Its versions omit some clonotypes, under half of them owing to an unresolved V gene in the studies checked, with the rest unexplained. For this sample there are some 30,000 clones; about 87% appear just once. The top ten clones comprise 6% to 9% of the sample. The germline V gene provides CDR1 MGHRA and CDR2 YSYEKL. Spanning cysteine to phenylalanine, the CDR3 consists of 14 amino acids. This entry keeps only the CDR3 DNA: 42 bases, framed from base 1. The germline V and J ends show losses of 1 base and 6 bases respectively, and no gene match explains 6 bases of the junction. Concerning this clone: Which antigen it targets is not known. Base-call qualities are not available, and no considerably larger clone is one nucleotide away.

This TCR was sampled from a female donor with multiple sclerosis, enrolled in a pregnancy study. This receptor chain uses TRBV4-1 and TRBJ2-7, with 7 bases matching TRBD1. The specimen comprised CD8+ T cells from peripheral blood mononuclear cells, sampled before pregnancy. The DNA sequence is TGCGCCAGCAGCCAAGGACCTAGGGGGCCCGAGCAGTACTTC. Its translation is CASSQGPRGPEQYF.